The 30 T cell receptor beta chains in this list originate from one sample, sequenced in a study of T cells expressing NK-cell markers. TCRdb reprocessed the 5' RACE reads and keeps a single row for each CDR3 protein, giving no DNA. The clone table shows 200,000 to 300,000 distinct CDR3 sequences, with the ten largest holding roughly 0.4%. The sample comprised blood T cells: a sorted CD56 or NKG2C T cell subset, CD4+ or CD8+ T cells, or bulk PBMC T cells (not recorded which). Receptor source: a young man in good health.

The chain has TRBV3-1 and TRBJ2-1; there is no DNA to check the TCRdb D call of TRBD1. Germline assignment: CDR1 LGHDT and CDR2 YNNKEL (reference sequence). This CDR3 is 15 amino acids long. This CDR3 is CASSPIGGVGNEQFF.

This chain connects TRBV6-5 to TRBJ1-5; TCRdb's assignment of TRBD1 cannot be checked, as there is no DNA. This CDR3 contains 15 residues. Per germline, CDR1 MNHEY and CDR2 SVGAGI. The CDR3: CASSYAPGGTQPQHF.

The rearrangement links TRBV24-1 to TRBJ2-5; TCRdb calls TRBD1, which cannot be checked without DNA. The CDR3 consists of 15 residues. CDR1 and CDR2 from the germline V gene are KGHDR and SFDVKD. CDR3: CATSPRGQGRETQYF.

The chain recombines TRBV6-2 or TRBV6-3 with TRBJ2-7; absent DNA, TCRdb's TRBD1 call cannot be checked. The CDR3 is 15 residues long. Per the germline V gene, CDR1 is MNHEY and CDR2 is SVGEGT. The CDR3 here is CASSYRRGPKQEQYF.

V usage is TRBV4-3 and J usage is TRBJ1-5. There are 15 residues in the CDR3. Germline values: CDR1 LGHNA, CDR2 YSLEER. This CDR3 is CASSQDLRGDQPQHF.

V usage is TRBV4-3 and J usage is TRBJ2-1; the TCRdb call, TRBD1, lacks DNA for checking. Germline lookup yields CDR1 LGHNA and CDR2 YSLEER. The CDR3 covers 15 residues. CDR3 amino acids: CASSQVGAVYNEQFF.

This rearrangement joins TRBV15 to TRBJ2-3; with no DNA, the TCRdb D assignment of TRBD2 cannot be verified. CDR3 length: 14 residues. Looked up from germline, CDR1 is LNHNV and CDR2 is YYDKDF (reference sequence). The CDR3 reads CATKSGVGTDTQYF. The variable domain in full, completed from reference TRBV15 and TRBJ2-3, reads DAMVIQNPRYQVTQFGKPVTLSCSQTLNHNVMYWYQQKSSQAPKLLFHYYDKDFNNEADTPDNFQSRRPNTSFCFLDIRSPGLGDTAMYLCATKSGVGTDTQYFGPGTRLTVL.

The rearrangement links TRBV25-1 to TRBJ2-5; checking the TCRdb D call of TRBD2 is not possible without DNA. CDR1 is MGHDK, CDR2 SYGVNS, per germline. The CDR3 has 14 amino acids. The CDR3 spells CASSERLAGGTQYF.

The CDR3 loop reads CSGADGRNSYNEQFF. The chain joins TRBV29-1 to TRBJ2-1. There are 15 residues in the CDR3. Germline V gene data show CDR1 as SQVTM and CDR2 as ANQGSEA.

V gene TRBV20-1 combines with J gene TRBJ1-2. CDR1 and CDR2 (germline): DFQATT, SNEGSKA (reference sequence). The CDR3 runs to 14 residues. The CDR3 loop reads CSARVTISNYGYTF.

The chain has TRBV11-3 and TRBJ1-1; TCRdb lists TRBD1, though no DNA is available to test this call. Germline-derived CDR1 and CDR2 are SGHNT and YENEEA. This CDR3 is 15 amino acids long. The CDR3 loop reads CASSPRGGRNTEAFF.

The gene calls are TRBV5-1 and TRBJ2-1; as DNA is missing, the TRBD1 call by TCRdb cannot be tested. CDR1 and CDR2 from the germline V gene are SGHRS and YFSETQ. The CDR3 sequence is 17 residues long. CDR3 residues: CASSLVVGPSSYNEQFF.

The chain recombines TRBV20-1 with TRBJ2-2; TCRdb returns TRBD2, unconfirmable since there is no DNA. This CDR3 contains 18 residues. Germline V gene sequence: CDR1 DFQATT, CDR2 SNEGSKA (reference sequence). The chain's CDR3 is CSARDRAASGLNTGELFF.

The J gene is TRBJ2-5, the V gene TRBV6-2 or TRBV6-3; TCRdb proposes TRBD1, but this gene call is untestable without DNA. In germline, CDR1 is MNHEY, CDR2 SVGEGT. The CDR3 runs 15 residues. CDR3 protein: CASSPHRDVQETQYF.

The genes are TRBV12-3 or TRBV12-4 and TRBJ2-2. The CDR3 loop spans 15 amino acids. The CDR3 is CASSFGSRNTGELFF.

The V and J genes are TRBV10-3 and TRBJ2-1; TCRdb lists TRBD2, though no DNA is available to test this call. CDR1 is ENHRY and CDR2 is SYGVKD in the germline V gene. The CDR3 extends over 12 amino acids. The CDR3 loop is CAVWRDHNEQFF.

This CDR3 is CASSQVAGVAKNIQYF. V usage is TRBV4-2 and J usage is TRBJ2-4; TCRdb reports TRBD2, a call that lacks DNA to check it against. Germline V gene lookup returns CDR1 LGHNA and CDR2 YNFKEQ. This CDR3 is 16 amino acids long.

J is TRBJ2-1 and V is TRBV29-1; there is no DNA to check the TCRdb D call of TRBD2. The germline V gene has CDR1 SQVTM and CDR2 ANQGSEA. The CDR3 extends over 12 amino acids. The chain's CDR3 is CSGTSGGNEQFF.

This rearrangement joins TRBV4-2 to TRBJ1-3. The germline V gene has CDR1 LGHNA and CDR2 YNFKEQ. This CDR3 spans 15 amino acids. The CDR3 is CASSQDLISGNTIYF.

CDR3 sequence: CASSREEAVNQPQHF. The chain couples TRBV12-3 or TRBV12-4 to TRBJ1-5. The CDR3 length is 15 residues.

The chain employs TRBV7-9 and TRBJ2-2; TCRdb outputs TRBD1, but without DNA this stays unchecked. The length of the CDR3 is 15 residues. Germline CDR1 reads SEHNR; CDR2 reads FQNEAQ (reference sequence). The CDR3 sequence is CASRPGQGRTGELFF. Supplemented by reference TRBV7-9 and TRBJ2-2, the full variable domain reads DTGVSQNPRHKITKRGQNVTFRCDPISEHNRLYWYRQTLGQGPEFLTYFQNEAQLEKSRLLSDRFSAERPKGSFSTLEIQRTEQGDSAMYLCASRPGQGRTGELFFGEGSRLTVL.

J is TRBJ1-1 and V is TRBV10-3; TCRdb selects TRBD1, and the lack of DNA leaves this call unchecked. CDR3 length: 14 residues. CDR1 ENHRY and CDR2 SYGVKD come from the germline V gene. The CDR3 here is CAISDPGERVEAFF.

The chain recombines TRBV29-1 with TRBJ2-5; checking the TCRdb D call of TRBD2 is not possible without DNA. The CDR3 has 11 amino acids. CDR1 is SQVTM and CDR2 is ANQGSEA in the germline V gene. CDR3 in amino acids: CSFRTGPSEYF.

V gene TRBV12-3 or TRBV12-4 combines with J gene TRBJ2-7; TCRdb indicates TRBD1, and absent DNA this call remains unverified. The CDR3 sequence is 15 residues long. CDR3 sequence reads: CASSQTGTGRPEQYF.

This rearrangement joins TRBV5-1 to TRBJ2-1; TCRdb names TRBD1, which stays unverified in the absence of DNA. This CDR3 comprises 15 residues. The V gene's germline CDR1 is SGHRS and CDR2 YFSETQ. This chain's CDR3 is CASSLAVHSPNEQFF.

The chain couples TRBV7-9 to TRBJ2-7; the D gene TCRdb calls, TRBD1, cannot be checked with no DNA. Germline CDR1 reads SEHNR; CDR2 reads FQNEAQ (reference sequence). The CDR3 contains 16 residues. CDR3 sequence reads: CASSYFAGTGYHEQYF.

The chain combines TRBV7-2 with TRBJ2-2. CDR1 is SGHTA, CDR2 FQGNSA, per germline. There are 15 residues in the CDR3. CDR3: CASSPSLRDTGELFF.

This chain uses TRBV18 with TRBJ2-3; TCRdb designates TRBD1, a call that cannot be tested without DNA. Germline lookup yields CDR1 KGHSH and CDR2 LQKENI. This CDR3 region has 14 residues. The chain's CDR3 is CASSPVRGADTQYF.

The rearrangement joins TRBV6-1 to TRBJ1-2; with no DNA, the TCRdb D assignment of TRBD1 cannot be verified. CDR3 length: 15 residues. CDR1 is MNHNS and CDR2 is SASEGT in the germline V gene. CDR3 region: CASSERQTINYGYTF.

The rearrangement links TRBV5-4 to TRBJ2-4; TCRdb calls TRBD2, which cannot be checked without DNA. Germline-derived CDR1 and CDR2 are SGHNT and YYREEE (reference sequence). This CDR3 has 16 residues. CDR3 region: CASSKGTSIAKNIQYF.